This T cell receptor beta chain was sequenced for a study of identical twins. In TCRdb, the 5' RACE reads were re-called with MiXCR into one record per CDR3 protein. This table has fewer than 900,000 distinct CDR3 sequences, approximately 18% appearing once. The same sample was also studied in work on T cells expressing NK-cell markers.

The sequenced material came from PBMCs. The receptor comes from a woman aged 18-29 years in good health.

The CDR3: CASQSIPGGGRNTQYF. The CDR3 DNA follows: TGTGCCAGTCAGTCAATCCCTGGGGGAGGGCGAAATACGCAGTATTTT. The chain combines TRBV28 with TRBJ2-3; TRBD2 matches at 7 bases. This CDR3 has 16 residues. Losses at the gene ends were 9 bases for V and 7 bases for J; bases not matched to a gene: 19. The germline CDR1 and CDR2 sequences are MDHEN and SYDVKM.